The subject of this entry is one T cell receptor (beta chain). Which antigen it targets is not known. No base-level quality is on record; no much larger clone is a single base apart. CDR3 length: 14 amino acids, cysteine to valine. The retained sequence is limited to the CDR3, 42 bases, with the frame set at the first base. CDR1 MNHNS and CDR2 SASEGT are derived from the germline V gene. V and J are truncated by 7 bases and 6 bases respectively, leaving an intervening sequence of 19 bases. At diagnosis, tumor, uninvolved tumor-adjacent lung and peripheral blood were collected and then preserved as a mix of FFPE and fresh-frozen material. For TCR repertoire profiling, the blood samples were analyzed as peripheral blood mononuclear cells. The data were obtained in a study of T cells in localized non-small cell lung cancer (dated by TCRdb to 2019 to 2021). Regarding the study in general: Comparing tumors with uninvolved tumor-adjacent lungs, the study looked at the T cell repertoires of 236 patients with early-stage NSCLC. Of the NSCLC patients, 129 were male and 85 to 110 were female, and the mean age was approximately 66 years. All 240 or so NSCLC patients in the cohort were treatment-naive and had localized lung tumors that were resected. Results the study describes overall, beyond this receptor: The highest T cell clonality was observed in uninvolved tumor-adjacent lung, where clonality exceeded that of tumor, suggesting that antigenic responses were more focused in uninvolved tumor-adjacent lung. Because multi-region tumor sequencing was not performed, intratumor heterogeneity could not be ruled out. Higher T cell density in blood was associated with longer overall survival, whereas higher clonality in adjacent lung was associated with shorter survival. Because of the exploratory design, TCR variables were selected using unadjusted p-values without false-discovery rate correction. A median of 57 of the top 100 tumor clones were detected in paired uninvolved adjacent lung, and about 29 of these tumor clones were also found among the top 100 clones of the paired uninvolved adjacent lung.

TCR beta CDR3 regions were sequenced from DNA using the immunoSEQ Assay. The study's processing was this. To compute T cell density, TCR beta template counts were normalized to usable DNA, which was estimated by amplifying housekeeping genes. Using the preseqR package, richness was estimated by extrapolating to 120,000 templates for tissue samples and 400,000 templates for PBMC samples. Clonality was calculated as one minus Pielou's evenness. Differential abundance testing on productive amino-acid clonotypes, with a minimum total count of 5 and an alpha of 0.1, was used to identify tissue-enriched TCRs. Repertoire overlap between compartments was quantified with the Jaccard Index and Morisita Overlap Index. GLIPH clustered TCR beta CDR3s with public tetramer-defined viral CDR3s; viral motifs required at least three viral sequences plus V-gene enrichment. In TCRdb, the immuneACCESS table is reduced to in-frame sequences with V and J assigned. These tables do not hold every clone; where another copy was compared, an unresolved V gene accounts for under half, and the others remain unexplained. The V and J calls and clone size were taken over from that table, and D and trimming were inferred from the DNA. The sample table shows roughly 24,000 clones, and 81% are seen once. The top ten hold 9.5% to 10% of the sample.

The starting material was peripheral blood, obtained before any cancer treatment. This receptor chain uses TRBV6-1 and TRBJ2-7; the best D guess is TRBD1, with 5 bases matching. The receptor was isolated from a man aged 40-75 years with stage III squamous cell lung carcinoma. The base sequence is TGTGCCAGCACCCAAGAAAGGGGCCGGAGCGAGCAGTACGTC. The resulting protein is CASTQERGRSEQYV.